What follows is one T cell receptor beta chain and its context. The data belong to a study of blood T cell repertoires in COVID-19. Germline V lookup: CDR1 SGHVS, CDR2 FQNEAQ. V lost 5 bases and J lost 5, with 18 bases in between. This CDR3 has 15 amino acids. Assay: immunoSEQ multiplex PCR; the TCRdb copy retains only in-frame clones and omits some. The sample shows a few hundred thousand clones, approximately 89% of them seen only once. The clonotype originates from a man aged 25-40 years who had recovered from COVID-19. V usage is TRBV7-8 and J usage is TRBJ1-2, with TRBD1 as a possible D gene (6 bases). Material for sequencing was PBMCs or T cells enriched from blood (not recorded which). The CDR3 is CASSVAQGLGYGYTF. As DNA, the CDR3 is TGTGCCAGCAGCGTTGCACAGGGTTTAGGGTATGGCTACACCTTC. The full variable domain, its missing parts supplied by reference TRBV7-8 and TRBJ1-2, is GAGVSQSPRYKVAKRGQDVALRCDPISGHVSLFWYQQALGQGPEFLTYFQNEAQLDKSGLPSDRFFAERPEGSVSTLKIQRTQQEDSAVYLCASSVAQGLGYGYTFGSGTRLTVV.